The subject of this entry is one T cell receptor (beta chain). Researchers ran the PCR with 60 Vbeta and 13 Jbeta primers. Sequencing used immunoSEQ multiplex PCR; TCRdb keeps in-frame clones, though not all of them. The sample records around 180,000 clones, roughly 86% being singletons. The germline V gene encodes CDR1 WNHNN and CDR2 SYGVQD (reference sequence). The CDR3 has 14 residues. Deletions cut 9 bases from V and 2 bases from J, with 14 bases between. The sample belongs to a study of cytomegalovirus exposure and HLA in healthy donors. Sequencing input: PBMCs. This chain connects TRBV10-1 to TRBJ1-3, with D perhaps TRBD1 (5 bases). The sequence derives from a woman aged 18 to 35 in good health and CMV-seronegative. The CDR3 nucleotides read TGCGCCAGTACCTCAGGGATCGCTGGAAACACCATATATTTT. Its translation: CASTSGIAGNTIYF.